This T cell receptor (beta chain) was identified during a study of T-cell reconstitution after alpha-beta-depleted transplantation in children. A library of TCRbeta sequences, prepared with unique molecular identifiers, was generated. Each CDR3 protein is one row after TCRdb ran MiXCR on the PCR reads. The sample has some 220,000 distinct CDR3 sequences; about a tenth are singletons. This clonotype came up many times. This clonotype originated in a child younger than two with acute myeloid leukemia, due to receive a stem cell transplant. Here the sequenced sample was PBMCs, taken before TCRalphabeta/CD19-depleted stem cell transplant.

The CDR3 spells CASSTHVNSNQPQHF. The DNA of the CDR3 is TGTGCCAGCAGCACACACGTAAATAGCAATCAGCCCCAGCATTTT. This chain joins TRBV12-3 or TRBV12-4 and TRBJ1-5; D is unresolved. This CDR3 is built from 15 residues. Trimming removed 6 bases at V and 0 bases at J, with 12 bases between.